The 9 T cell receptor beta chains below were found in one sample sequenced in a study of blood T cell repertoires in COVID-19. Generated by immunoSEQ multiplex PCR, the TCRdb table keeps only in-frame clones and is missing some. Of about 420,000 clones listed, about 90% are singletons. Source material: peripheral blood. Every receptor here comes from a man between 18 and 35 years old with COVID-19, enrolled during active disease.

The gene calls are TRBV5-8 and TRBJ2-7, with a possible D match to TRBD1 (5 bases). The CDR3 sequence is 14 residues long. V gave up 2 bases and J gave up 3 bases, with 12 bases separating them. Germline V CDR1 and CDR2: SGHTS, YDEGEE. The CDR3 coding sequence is TGTGCCAGCAGCTTTGGTGACAGAATCTACGAGCAGTACTTC. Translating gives CASSFGDRIYEQYF.

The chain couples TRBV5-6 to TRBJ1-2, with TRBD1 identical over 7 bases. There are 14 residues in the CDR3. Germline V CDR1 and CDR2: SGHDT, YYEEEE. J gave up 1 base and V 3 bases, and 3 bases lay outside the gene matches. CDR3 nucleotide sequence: TGTGCCAGCAGCTACGGGACAGTTAACTATGGCTACACCTTC. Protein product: CASSYGTVNYGYTF. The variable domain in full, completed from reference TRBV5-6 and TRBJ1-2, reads DAGVTQSPTHLIKTRGQQVTLRCSPKSGHDTVSWYQQALGQGPQFIFQYYEEEERQRGNFPDRFSGHQFPNYSSELNVNALLLGDSALYLCASSYGTVNYGYTFGSGTRLTVV.

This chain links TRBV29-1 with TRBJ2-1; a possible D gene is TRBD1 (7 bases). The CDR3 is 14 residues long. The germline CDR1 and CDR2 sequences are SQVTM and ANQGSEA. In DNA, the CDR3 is TGCAGTCTTCAGGGGGGACGTAACCTCTATGAGCAGTTCTTC. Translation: CSLQGGRNLYEQFF.

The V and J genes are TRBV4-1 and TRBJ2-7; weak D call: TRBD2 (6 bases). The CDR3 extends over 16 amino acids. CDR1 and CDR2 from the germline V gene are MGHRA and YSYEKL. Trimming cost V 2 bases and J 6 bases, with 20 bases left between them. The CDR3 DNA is TGCGCCAGCAGCCAACAGCTTCGGGAGACATTCCGCGAGCAGTACTTC. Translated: CASSQQLRETFREQYF.

The CDR3 nucleotides read TGTGCCAGTAGTAGCGTCCGGGACTCTGGGACTTACGAGCAGTACTTC. Encoded protein: CASSSVRDSGTYEQYF. The chain uses TRBV19 and TRBJ2-7; the D gene is possibly TRBD2 (6 bases). Looked up from germline, CDR1 is LNHDA and CDR2 is SQIVND (reference sequence). CDR3 size: 16 residues. V gave up 4 bases and J gave up 4 bases, with 20 bases separating them.

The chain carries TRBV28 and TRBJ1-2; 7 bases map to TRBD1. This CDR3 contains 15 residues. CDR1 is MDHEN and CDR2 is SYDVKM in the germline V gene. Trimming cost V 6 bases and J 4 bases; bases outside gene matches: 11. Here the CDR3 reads CASSIQRGLGYGYTF. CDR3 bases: TGTGCCAGCAGCATACAGAGGGGGCTAGGCTATGGCTACACCTTC.

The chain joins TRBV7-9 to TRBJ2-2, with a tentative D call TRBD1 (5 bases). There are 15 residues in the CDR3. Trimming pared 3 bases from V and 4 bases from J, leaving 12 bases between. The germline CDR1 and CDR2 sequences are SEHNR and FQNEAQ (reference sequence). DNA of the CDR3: TGTGCCAGCAGCTTTCTCACAGGACGCACCGGGGAGCTGTTTTTT. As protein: CASSFLTGRTGELFF.

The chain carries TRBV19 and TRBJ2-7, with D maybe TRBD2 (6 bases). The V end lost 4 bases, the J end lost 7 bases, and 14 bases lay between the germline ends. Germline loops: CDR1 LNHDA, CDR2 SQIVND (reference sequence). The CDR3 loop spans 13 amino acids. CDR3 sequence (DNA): TGTGCCAGTAGTAGAGGGGCGACTAGGGAGCAGTACTTC. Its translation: CASSRGATREQYF.

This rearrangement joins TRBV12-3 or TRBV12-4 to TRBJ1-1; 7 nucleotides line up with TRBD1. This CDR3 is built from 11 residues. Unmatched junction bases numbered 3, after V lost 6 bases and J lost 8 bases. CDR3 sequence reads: CASRTGLEAFF. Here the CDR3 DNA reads TGTGCCAGCAGGACAGGGCTAGAAGCTTTCTTT.